The entry below gives a single T cell receptor (beta chain) sequence along with its context. What it recognizes is unknown. Germline-derived CDR1 and CDR2 are SGHAT and FQNNGV. This CDR3 has 13 residues. One tube held mixed TRB-A and TRB-B primer pools for touch-down PCR. TCRdb reprocessed the multiplex PCR reads and keeps a single row for each CDR3 protein, giving no DNA. Its listing shows 9,900 or so distinct CDR3 sequences. The data stem from a study of T cell clusters in autoimmune cytopenias. Each sample's input was 250 ng genomic DNA, 38,000 or so genome equivalents. Findings and limits, study-wide: Compared with active autoimmune hepatitis patients, healthy donors showed around 3-fold more exclusive TRB clusters. TRB repertoire shifts in secondary cytopenia and chronic lymphocytic leukemia mostly reflected lymphoma, not autoimmunity. Clustering suggested that physiological T cell clusters were missing in primary autoimmune cytopenia patients. The T cell clusters were defined only in silico, without experimental functional validation.

The source of this sequence is a human donor with an autoimmune cytopenia or autoimmune hepatitis (not recorded which). This chain uses TRBV11-2 with TRBJ2-2; with no DNA, the TCRdb D assignment of TRBD2 cannot be verified. The source material was peripheral blood. This chain's CDR3 is CASSLDGGRGLFF.